The rows below give T cell receptor beta chains drawn from one sample of a study of naive and memory T cell subsets. MiXCR, run by TCRdb on the UMI-ligation and nested PCR reads, gives a single entry per CDR3 protein. The sample yields 150,000 or so distinct CDR3 sequences, 22% seen once. Sequenced input: naive CD4+ T cells from blood. The receptors come from a human donor in good health. CDR3s include the opening cysteine and the closing phenylalanine or tryptophan. D genes are given only for firm matches. Clone size is not always given. Where it is, it says once, few, many or a class for expanded clones.

v_gene: TRBV10-2; d_gene: NA; j_gene: TRBJ1-1; abundance: NA; CDR3nt: TGCGCCAGCAGGGCAAGACGCGGGGGATTCGGCACTGAAGCTTTCTTT; CDR3aa: CASRARRGGFGTEAFF
v_gene: TRBV7-2; d_gene: NA; j_gene: TRBJ2-3; abundance: few; CDR3nt: TGTGCCAGCACCCTAAGTTACGACCGCACAGATACGCAGTATTTT; CDR3aa: CASTLSYDRTDTQYF
v_gene: TRBV6-2/TRBV6-3; d_gene: TRBD1; j_gene: TRBJ1-6; abundance: NA; CDR3nt: TGTGCCAGCAGTTACGACGGACAGGTTACCTCACCCCTCCACTTT; CDR3aa: CASSYDGQVTSPLHF
v_gene: TRBV6-5; d_gene: NA; j_gene: TRBJ2-5; abundance: few; CDR3nt: TGTGCCAGCAGTTACTCGTTTATTGGTGAGACCCAGTACTTC; CDR3aa: CASSYSFIGETQYF
v_gene: TRBV20-1; d_gene: NA; j_gene: TRBJ2-4; abundance: many; CDR3nt: TGCAGTGCTAGAAAAACGGGAGTTTTAGCCAAAAACATTCAGTACTTC; CDR3aa: CSARKTGVLAKNIQYF
v_gene: TRBV27; d_gene: NA; j_gene: TRBJ1-2; abundance: few; CDR3nt: TGTGCCAGCAGTGCGGACAGAGTCTATGGCTACACCTTC; CDR3aa: CASSADRVYGYTF
v_gene: TRBV29-1; d_gene: TRBD2; j_gene: TRBJ2-7; abundance: few; CDR3nt: TGCAGCGTTATGAGACTAGCGGACAACTACGAGCAGTACTTC; CDR3aa: CSVMRLADNYEQYF
v_gene: TRBV27; d_gene: NA; j_gene: TRBJ1-2; abundance: NA; CDR3nt: TGTGCCAGCAGAAAAAGTAACTATGGCTACACCTTC; CDR3aa: CASRKSNYGYTF
v_gene: TRBV7-9; d_gene: TRBD2; j_gene: TRBJ2-3; abundance: NA; CDR3nt: TGTGCCAGCAGCCTAGGGACTAGCGGAATGACAGATACGCAGTATTTT; CDR3aa: CASSLGTSGMTDTQYF
v_gene: TRBV5-4; d_gene: TRBD1; j_gene: TRBJ2-7; abundance: NA; CDR3nt: TGTGCCAGCAGCTTACCGGGACAGGGAAGTTACGAGCAGTACTTC; CDR3aa: CASSLPGQGSYEQYF
v_gene: TRBV5-1; d_gene: NA; j_gene: TRBJ2-1; abundance: NA; CDR3nt: TGCGCCAGCAGCTTGGCTGTGTCAGGGGTCTACAATGAGCAGTTCTTC; CDR3aa: CASSLAVSGVYNEQFF
v_gene: TRBV29-1; d_gene: NA; j_gene: TRBJ2-1; abundance: many; CDR3nt: TGCAGCAGTCGGTCTGCTATGGGGTACAATGAGCAGTTCTTC; CDR3aa: CSSRSAMGYNEQFF
v_gene: TRBV20-1; d_gene: TRBD2; j_gene: TRBJ2-5; abundance: many; CDR3nt: TGCAGTGCTAGAGTGGGGAAGCGGGAGGGCCTAGGGCAAGAGACCCAGTACTTC; CDR3aa: CSARVGKREGLGQETQYF
v_gene: TRBV5-1; d_gene: NA; j_gene: TRBJ2-1; abundance: many; CDR3nt: TGCGCCAGCAGCTTGGGTGAAAATGAGCAGTTCTTC; CDR3aa: CASSLGENEQFF
v_gene: TRBV28; d_gene: TRBD1; j_gene: TRBJ2-3; abundance: few; CDR3nt: TGTGCCAGCAGTCACAATCCCACAGGGGGCACAGATACGCAGTATTTT; CDR3aa: CASSHNPTGGTDTQYF
v_gene: TRBV28; d_gene: NA; j_gene: TRBJ2-7; abundance: many; CDR3nt: TGTGCCAGCGGGTATCCGAGCTCCTACGAGCAGTACTTC; CDR3aa: CASGYPSSYEQYF
v_gene: TRBV7-8; d_gene: NA; j_gene: TRBJ2-1; abundance: few; CDR3nt: TGTGCCAGCAGCTTAGAAGCTAGCGTGGGTGAGCAGTTCTTC; CDR3aa: CASSLEASVGEQFF
v_gene: TRBV7-8; d_gene: TRBD2; j_gene: TRBJ2-7; abundance: NA; CDR3nt: TGTGCCAGCAAAAGGGAGACTAGCGGAAGCTACGAGCAGTACTTC; CDR3aa: CASKRETSGSYEQYF
v_gene: TRBV7-8; d_gene: TRBD1; j_gene: TRBJ2-6; abundance: NA; CDR3nt: TGTGCCAGCAGCTTAAGACAGGGGAACGGGGCCAACGTCCTGACTTTC; CDR3aa: CASSLRQGNGANVLTF
v_gene: TRBV27; d_gene: NA; j_gene: TRBJ1-5; abundance: few; CDR3nt: TGTGCCAGCAGTTTACACCCCTCGGGGGGACAGCCCCAGCATTTT; CDR3aa: CASSLHPSGGQPQHF
v_gene: TRBV3-1; d_gene: NA; j_gene: TRBJ1-4; abundance: NA; CDR3nt: TGTGCCAGCAGCCAAGTTTCCGGGGTAACTAATGAAAAACTGTTTTTT; CDR3aa: CASSQVSGVTNEKLFF
v_gene: TRBV12-3/TRBV12-4; d_gene: NA; j_gene: TRBJ2-3; abundance: many; CDR3nt: TGTGCCAGCAGTTTAGGAGGGGCTGGGGCAGATACGCAGTATTTT; CDR3aa: CASSLGGAGADTQYF
v_gene: TRBV28; d_gene: NA; j_gene: TRBJ2-7; abundance: NA; CDR3nt: TGTGCCAGTCGCCTAGTGGGTTTCAACTACGAGCAGTACTTC; CDR3aa: CASRLVGFNYEQYF
v_gene: TRBV5-1; d_gene: TRBD1; j_gene: TRBJ2-5; abundance: few; CDR3nt: TGCGCCAGCAGCCCAACGACAGGGTCCCGGACCCAGTACTTC; CDR3aa: CASSPTTGSRTQYF
v_gene: TRBV6-6; d_gene: NA; j_gene: TRBJ1-5; abundance: few; CDR3nt: TGTGCCAGCAGACCCATAGGGCAGCCCCAGCATTTT; CDR3aa: CASRPIGQPQHF
v_gene: TRBV29-1; d_gene: TRBD1; j_gene: TRBJ2-7; abundance: few; CDR3nt: TGCAGCGTTTGCCCAGGGGGCGGCGAGCAGTACTTC; CDR3aa: CSVCPGGGEQYF
v_gene: TRBV14; d_gene: TRBD1; j_gene: TRBJ1-2; abundance: many; CDR3nt: TGTGCCAGCAGGCCTACAGGGGGCATCTATGGCTACACCTTC; CDR3aa: CASRPTGGIYGYTF
v_gene: TRBV15; d_gene: NA; j_gene: TRBJ1-1; abundance: NA; CDR3nt: TGTGCCACCAGCAGAGATCTAGTAGCAGGGCGTAACACTGAAGCTTTCTTT; CDR3aa: CATSRDLVAGRNTEAFF
v_gene: TRBV20-1; d_gene: TRBD2; j_gene: TRBJ2-1; abundance: NA; CDR3nt: TGCAGTGCCAAACAACCGGGACTAGCGGGAGCCTACAATGAGCAGTTCTTC; CDR3aa: CSAKQPGLAGAYNEQFF
v_gene: TRBV18; d_gene: NA; j_gene: TRBJ2-5; abundance: many; CDR3nt: TGTGCCAGCTCACCTGGGGAGACCCAGTACTTC; CDR3aa: CASSPGETQYF
v_gene: TRBV12-3/TRBV12-4; d_gene: NA; j_gene: TRBJ2-7; abundance: once; CDR3nt: TGTGCCAGCAGTCGATACAGGGCCCCACTCTACGAGCAGTACTTC; CDR3aa: CASSRYRAPLYEQYF
v_gene: TRBV20-1; d_gene: NA; j_gene: TRBJ2-3; abundance: NA; CDR3nt: TGCAGTGCTAGACCCACGGAATCTAGCACAGATACGCAGTATTTT; CDR3aa: CSARPTESSTDTQYF
v_gene: TRBV7-2; d_gene: TRBD2; j_gene: TRBJ2-1; abundance: NA; CDR3nt: TGTGCCAGCAGCCGATCCCTAGCGGGGGGCAATGAGCAGTTCTTC; CDR3aa: CASSRSLAGGNEQFF
v_gene: TRBV5-1; d_gene: NA; j_gene: TRBJ2-1; abundance: few; CDR3nt: TGCGCCAGCAGCCGAAACGTGGCGGGAAGCTCCTACAATGAGCAGTTCTTC; CDR3aa: CASSRNVAGSSYNEQFF
v_gene: TRBV29-1; d_gene: TRBD2; j_gene: TRBJ2-3; abundance: many; CDR3nt: TGCAGCGTTGATTCTAGCGGGAGTGTGATGGGGACAGATACGCAGTATTTT; CDR3aa: CSVDSSGSVMGTDTQYF
v_gene: TRBV10-3; d_gene: TRBD1; j_gene: TRBJ2-7; abundance: NA; CDR3nt: TGTGCCACCGGACAGGATTACGAGCAGTACTTC; CDR3aa: CATGQDYEQYF
v_gene: TRBV28; d_gene: TRBD2; j_gene: TRBJ2-7; abundance: NA; CDR3nt: TGTGCCAGCAGTTCCAGCGGGAGTGGCCGCCCCGAGCAGTACTTC; CDR3aa: CASSSSGSGRPEQYF
v_gene: TRBV15; d_gene: TRBD2; j_gene: TRBJ2-1; abundance: NA; CDR3nt: TGTGCCACCAGCAGAGATGGGGGACTAGTTGGGGATGAGCAGTTCTTC; CDR3aa: CATSRDGGLVGDEQFF
v_gene: TRBV6-2/TRBV6-3; d_gene: TRBD2; j_gene: TRBJ2-1; abundance: NA; CDR3nt: TGTGCCAGCAGTTACTCGAACGGGAGGGAGTTCTTC; CDR3aa: CASSYSNGREFF
v_gene: TRBV28; d_gene: NA; j_gene: TRBJ2-7; abundance: few; CDR3nt: TGTGCCAGCAGTCAGATCGCCCTCTCCTACGAGCAGTACTTC; CDR3aa: CASSQIALSYEQYF
v_gene: TRBV7-2; d_gene: NA; j_gene: TRBJ2-3; abundance: NA; CDR3nt: TGTGCCAGCAGCTTATTAGGGATCACAGATACGCAGTATTTT; CDR3aa: CASSLLGITDTQYF
v_gene: TRBV20-1; d_gene: TRBD2; j_gene: TRBJ2-3; abundance: NA; CDR3nt: TGCAGTGCTAGACAATTCGGGAGACTAGCTACAGATACGCAGTATTTT; CDR3aa: CSARQFGRLATDTQYF
v_gene: TRBV7-6; d_gene: NA; j_gene: TRBJ2-1; abundance: few; CDR3nt: TGTGCCAGCAGCTTAACCGGGACCCGGGACGCTCACTACAATGAGCAGTTCTTC; CDR3aa: CASSLTGTRDAHYNEQFF
v_gene: TRBV6-1; d_gene: NA; j_gene: TRBJ1-5; abundance: many; CDR3nt: TGTGCCAGCAGTGAAATAGAATTGAGCAATCAGCCCCAGCATTTT; CDR3aa: CASSEIELSNQPQHF
v_gene: TRBV18; d_gene: NA; j_gene: TRBJ2-6; abundance: NA; CDR3nt: TGTGCCAGCTCACGCGCCCTCTCTGGGGCCAACGTCCTGACTTTC; CDR3aa: CASSRALSGANVLTF
v_gene: TRBV25-1; d_gene: TRBD1; j_gene: TRBJ2-7; abundance: NA; CDR3nt: TGTGCCAGCAGGGGGACAGGGGGTGAGGTGCAGTACTTC; CDR3aa: CASRGTGGEVQYF
v_gene: TRBV2; d_gene: NA; j_gene: TRBJ2-3; abundance: NA; CDR3nt: TGTGCCAGCAGCGCCTACGACGGGTGGGGAGATACGCAGTATTTT; CDR3aa: CASSAYDGWGDTQYF
v_gene: TRBV25-1; d_gene: NA; j_gene: TRBJ1-2; abundance: few; CDR3nt: TGTGCCAGCAGTGAAGGACGTAACTATGGCTACACCTTC; CDR3aa: CASSEGRNYGYTF